These 24 T cell receptor beta chains were sequenced from one sample in a study of post-analysis software for immune sequencing data. Study-wide results and caveats: Patients had higher frequencies than controls of roughly five TRBV segments, including TRBV5-6, TRBV5-1 and TRBV20-1.

These receptors are not linked to any known antigen. Libraries were made from TCR beta cDNA, and they carried unique molecular identifiers. TCRdb used MiXCR to reprocess the PCR reads, holding one entry per CDR3 protein. In the table there are under 200,000 distinct CDR3 sequences, over 25% of which are singletons. Sample: blood. Every receptor here comes from a girl between 2 and 17 years old with multiple sclerosis.

This clonotype was found many times. The rearrangement joins TRBV5-1 to TRBJ2-5, with D unresolved. V lost 1 base and J 11 bases, leaving 9 bases between the germline ends. The CDR3 sequence is 11 residues long. Germline V gives CDR1 SGHRS, CDR2 YFSETQ. CDR3: CASSLNQLQYF. CDR3 bases: TGCGCCAGCAGCTTGAACCAGCTACAGTACTTC.

This clonotype showed up many times. The gene calls are TRBV11-2 and TRBJ2-5; TRBD1 is a possible D gene (6 bases). This CDR3 spans 16 amino acids. The V end was cut by 0 bases, the J end by 2 bases, with 13 bases between. Germline loops: CDR1 SGHAT, CDR2 FQNNGV. The CDR3 bases are TGTGCCAGCAGCTTAGAGGGACACCAACAACAAGAGACCCAGTACTTC. Residues: CASSLEGHQQQETQYF.

This clonotype was counted many times. This chain links TRBV29-1 with TRBJ1-4; tentative D call: TRBD1 (5 bases). The CDR3 length is 13 residues. With 5 bases removed from V and 10 bases from J, the gap between germline ends came to 17 bases. CDR1 is SQVTM and CDR2 is ANQGSEA in the germline V gene. CDR3 bases: TGCAGCGTTACCGACAGTACTATTGGAAAACTGTTTTTT. Translating gives CSVTDSTIGKLFF. Full variable domain (remainder filled in from reference TRBV29-1 and TRBJ1-4): SAVISQKPSRDICQRGTSLTIQCQVDSQVTMMFWYRQQPGQSLTLIATANQGSEATYESGFVIDKFPISRPNLTFSTLTVSNMSPEDSSIYLCSVTDSTIGKLFFGSGTQLSVL.

This chain joins TRBV2 and TRBJ1-2; tentative D call: TRBD1 (6 bases). Per germline, CDR1 SNHLY and CDR2 FYNNEI. This CDR3 region has 15 residues. The V gene lost 1 base and the J gene lost 7 bases, with 16 bases spanning the gap. CDR3 in amino acids: CASSEGEGRGVGYTF. The CDR3 DNA follows: TGTGCCAGCAGTGAAGGAGAGGGCAGGGGAGTTGGCTACACCTTC.

This clonotype was counted ten times or more. The gene calls are TRBV28 and TRBJ1-2, with TRBD1 as a possible D gene (5 bases). V was pared by 7 bases and J by 5 bases, with 11 bases between. Germline V gene lookup returns CDR1 MDHEN and CDR2 SYDVKM. CDR3 length: 12 residues. Written as DNA, the CDR3 is TGTGCCAGCACCCAGGGCCCGTATGGCTACACCTTC. This translates into CASTQGPYGYTF.

This clonotype was picked up one time. The V and J genes are TRBV24-1 and TRBJ2-3; 9 bases are a match to TRBD2. J lost 2 bases, V lost 3 bases, and 2 bases had no gene match. Germline V gives CDR1 KGHDR, CDR2 SFDVKD. The CDR3 consists of 15 residues. The CDR3 sequence: CATSDPSGDTDTQYF. The CDR3, as DNA: TGTGCCACCAGTGATCCTAGCGGGGACACAGATACGCAGTATTTT.

This clonotype was recorded many times. The chain has TRBV6-6 and TRBJ2-5; 13 bases match TRBD2. The CDR3 has 17 residues. V lost 7 bases, J lost 2 bases, and 10 bases stayed unmatched. The germline CDR1 and CDR2 sequences are MNHNY and SVGAGI (reference sequence). CDR3 nucleotides: TGTGCCAGCACCGCACTAGCGGGAGGGCCCCCACAAGAGACCCAGTACTTC. Translation: CASTALAGGPPQETQYF.

The rearrangement links TRBV5-1 to TRBJ2-7; either TRBD1 or TRBD2 may fit D (5 bases each). The germline V gene has CDR1 SGHRS and CDR2 YFSETQ. CDR3 length: 13 amino acids. Trimming took 0 bases from V and 6 from J, leaving 10 bases between them. The CDR3 DNA sequence: TGCGCCAGCAGCTTGGGGGTGGGACCCGAGCAGTACTTC. Translating it yields CASSLGVGPEQYF.

Concerning this clonotype itself: This may stem from a read error, because a much larger clone lies one nucleotide away. This chain uses TRBV12-3 or TRBV12-4 with TRBJ2-7, with 8 bases identical to TRBD2. This CDR3 spans 14 amino acids. V shed 5 bases, J shed 1 base, and the junction held 4 bases outside the gene matches. Here the CDR3 reads CASSPRGGSYEQYF. CDR3 bases: TGTGCCAGCAGTCCCCGCGGGGGGTCCTACGAGCAGTACTTC.

The CDR3 sequence: CASSLRVASYEQYF. The CDR3 DNA follows: TGTGCCAGCAGTTTGAGGGTCGCCTCCTACGAGCAGTACTTC. This chain links TRBV28 with TRBJ2-7; weak D call: TRBD2 (5 bases). V lost 3 bases and J 0 bases, leaving 9 bases between the germline ends. Germline CDR1 MDHEN, CDR2 SYDVKM. There are 14 residues in the CDR3.

The sample holds many counts of this clonotype. The CDR3 sequence: CSVGLGRDTGELFF. The CDR3 nucleotides read TGCAGCGTTGGGTTAGGGAGGGACACCGGGGAGCTGTTTTTT. The chain links TRBV29-1 to TRBJ2-2; TRBD2 agrees at 7 bases. Germline loops: CDR1 SQVTM, CDR2 ANQGSEA. V lost 4 bases and J lost 3; bases outside the gene matches: 5. There are 14 residues in the CDR3.

In this sample, this clonotype turned up once. The chain joins TRBV30 to TRBJ1-4; D is possibly TRBD1 (5 bases). The CDR3 spans 14 residues. Germline-derived CDR1 and CDR2 are GTSNPN and SVGIG (reference sequence). V lost 0 bases to trimming and J lost 7 bases, with 12 bases between them. CDR3 loop: CAWSVSSGSEKLFF. In DNA form, the CDR3 reads TGTGCCTGGAGTGTATCGTCAGGGAGTGAAAAACTGTTTTTT.

The V call is TRBV7-9, the J call TRBJ1-1; 7 bases agree with TRBD1. Germline values: CDR1 SEHNR, CDR2 FQNEAQ (reference sequence). V trimming: 5 bases; J trimming: 1 base; junction bases outside the gene matches: 10. The CDR3 covers 16 residues. This chain's CDR3 is CASSPWTGTKNTEAFF. The CDR3 DNA sequence: TGTGCCAGCAGCCCGTGGACAGGAACTAAGAACACTGAAGCTTTCTTT.

Of note for this clonotype: A much larger clone differs from this one at a single base, so this may be a read error. V gene TRBV20-1 combines with J gene TRBJ2-7; TRBD2 matches 10 bases. V lost 5 bases and J lost 3; bases outside the gene matches: 13. The CDR3 is 16 amino acids. Germline CDR1 reads DFQATT; CDR2 reads SNEGSKA (reference sequence). The CDR3 sequence: CSAGRAGGRNNYEQYF. For the CDR3, the DNA is TGCAGTGCTGGAAGAGCGGGAGGGCGAAACAACTACGAGCAGTACTTC.

This clonotype showed up many times. The rearrangement uses TRBV15 and TRBJ2-3, with 9 bases identical to TRBD2. The germline V gene has CDR1 LNHNV and CDR2 YYDKDF (reference sequence). The CDR3 contains 15 residues. Trimming took 0 bases from V and 5 from J; bases not matched to a gene: 3. DNA of the CDR3: TGTGCCACCAGCAGAGATGTACTAGCGGGAGATACGCAGTATTTT. Translating it yields CATSRDVLAGDTQYF. The full variable domain, rest sourced from reference TRBV15 and TRBJ2-3, is DAMVIQNPRYQVTQFGKPVTLSCSQTLNHNVMYWYQQKSSQAPKLLFHYYDKDFNNEADTPDNFQSRRPNTSFCFLDIRSPGLGDTAMYLCATSRDVLAGDTQYFGPGTRLTVL.

Notes on this clonotype: A junction boundary mismatches the germline segment, possibly from a read error. This chain connects TRBV14 to TRBJ2-5; maybe TRBD2 (5 bases). Germline assignment: CDR1 SGHDN and CDR2 FVKESK. The CDR3 covers 15 residues. The CDR3 nucleotides read TGTGCCTGCAGCCGGACCCTGCGGGTCCAAGAGACCCAGTACTTC. This encodes CACSRTLRVQETQYF.

This clonotype was seen at least ten times. The V gene is TRBV12-3 or TRBV12-4, the J gene TRBJ2-1, with D uncertain. The V end lost 5 bases, the J end lost 0 bases, and 17 bases lay between the germline ends. The CDR3 has 17 amino acids. CDR3 loop: CASSQSPDSSSYNEQFF. CDR3 DNA: TGTGCCAGCAGTCAATCTCCCGACTCGAGCTCCTACAATGAGCAGTTCTTC.

In the case of this clonotype: This sequence may be a read error, since a much larger clone differs from it by one base. The genes are TRBV5-1 and TRBJ2-7, with TRBD1 matching over 11 bases. The better agreement between TRBJ2-5 and the DNA end casts doubt on the J call. The CDR3 loop spans 17 amino acids. From germline, CDR1 is SGHRS and CDR2 YFSETQ. Here the CDR3 reads CASSLVGTGGRTETQYF. CDR3 bases: TGCGCCAGCAGCTTGGTGGGGACAGGGGGTCGTACGGAGACCCAGTACTTC.

This chain joins TRBV5-1 and TRBJ2-5; 10 bases match TRBD1. The J call is in doubt because the DNA end fits TRBJ2-7 better. Germline lookup yields CDR1 SGHRS and CDR2 YFSETQ. The length of the CDR3 is 15 residues. CDR3 amino acids: CASTWTGTGANEQYF. The DNA for the CDR3 is TGCGCCAGTACCTGGACCGGGACAGGGGCTAACGAGCAGTACTTC.

This clonotype was seen at least ten times. The J gene is TRBJ2-3, the V gene TRBV10-3, with 13 bases identical to TRBD2. Germline CDR1 reads ENHRY; CDR2 reads SYGVKD. CDR3 length: 18 amino acids. V was clipped by 3 bases and J by 4 bases; unmatched bases: 10. The CDR3 loop is CAISDSRRTSGSPDTQYF. Here the CDR3 DNA reads TGTGCCATCAGTGACTCACGAAGGACTAGCGGGAGTCCAGATACGCAGTATTTT.

In its sample, this clonotype was seen a few times. The chain is built from TRBV20-1 and TRBJ2-7; 9 bases are a match to TRBD1. This CDR3 spans 13 amino acids. Looked up from germline, CDR1 is DFQATT and CDR2 is SNEGSKA (reference sequence). V was clipped by 5 bases and J by 0 bases; unmatched bases: 2. The CDR3 region has the DNA TGCAGTGCTTTGGGACAGGGCTCCTACGAGCAGTACTTC. Its translation is CSALGQGSYEQYF.

This clonotype was counted a single time. A much larger clone differs from this one at a single base, so this may be a read error. The chain is built from TRBV20-1 and TRBJ2-3; D is unclear. The CDR3 runs 13 residues. V gave up 3 bases and J gave up 3 bases, with 10 bases separating them. Looked up from germline, CDR1 is DFQATT and CDR2 is SNEGSKA (reference sequence). The CDR3 DNA follows: TGCAGTGCTAGGCCTAATTTAACAGATACGCAGTATTTT. It translates to CSARPNLTDTQYF.

Worth noting for this clonotype: A read error is possible here, since a much larger clone lies one base away. The chain joins TRBV10-3 to TRBJ2-5; 7 bases are a match to TRBD1. The germline V gene encodes CDR1 ENHRY and CDR2 SYGVKD. This CDR3 region has 15 residues. V shed 5 bases, J shed 11 bases, and the junction held 17 bases outside the gene matches. In nucleotides, the CDR3 is TGTGCCATCAGTCGGGACAGTGGGGTGTCGGATGAGCAGTACTTC. As protein: CAISRDSGVSDEQYF.

This clonotype appeared a single time. The DNA of the CDR3 is TGTGCCAGCAGTTACAGGCAGGGGGGCGGCTACACCTTC. Translated: CASSYRQGGGYTF. V usage is TRBV6-5 and J usage is TRBJ1-2, with 7 bases identical to TRBD1. The CDR3 extends over 13 amino acids. Germline-derived CDR1 and CDR2 are MNHEY and SVGAGI. V lost 2 bases to trimming and J lost 8 bases; unmatched junction nucleotides: 5.